This T cell receptor beta chain originates from a study of memory CD8 T cells in hepatitis C reinfection. The overall study: Samples at peak reinfection came 3 to 8 weeks post-detection.

Germline CDR1 SEHNR, CDR2 FQNEAQ (reference sequence). CDR3 length equals 17 residues. V dropped 7 bases and J dropped 0 bases, with 19 bases sitting between them. TCRdb keeps only in-frame clones here, not all; method: immunoSEQ multiplex PCR. This sample has about 47,000 clones; 88% occur once, and the top ten carry approximately 1.2%. Noted time point: peak reinfection, 3 to 8 weeks after reinfection detection. The sorted cells went straight to TCR sequencing with no prior in vitro expansion. Sequenced input: naive CD8+ T cells sorted from blood. The origin of this receptor is a man aged 18 to 30 with hepatitis C virus infection. This chain connects TRBV7-9 to TRBJ1-3; no reliable D call. CDR3 nucleotide sequence: TGTGCCAGCACCCCTGCCGCTATGTCCTACTCTGGAAACACCATATATTTT. It translates to CASTPAAMSYSGNTIYF.